This passage covers 17 T cell receptor beta chains from one sample sequenced in a study of OX40 agonist ivuxolimab in advanced cancers. The data were produced by immunoSEQ multiplex PCR, yet TCRdb's version contains in-frame clones alone and is incomplete. The sample consists of 89,000 or so clones, around 88% of them appearing once. The specimen was CD4+ or CD8+ T cells sorted from blood, collected in a trial of the OX40 agonist ivuxolimab. The receptors derive from an adult with an advanced solid tumor such as melanoma, head and neck, liver or kidney cancer.

This clone was detected only a few times. The chain employs TRBV4-3 and TRBJ2-7; 11 bases align to TRBD1. CDR1 and CDR2 (germline): LGHNA, YSLEER. After removal of 3 bases from V and 2 bases from J, the junction contained 3 bases not matched to a gene. The CDR3 spans 15 residues. The chain's CDR3 is CASSQRTGGPYEQYF. Written as DNA, the CDR3 is TGCGCCAGCAGCCAGCGGACAGGGGGCCCCTACGAGCAGTACTTC.

V is TRBV14 and J is TRBJ2-3; D not resolved. There are 14 residues in the CDR3. The V end lost 0 bases, the J end lost 9 bases, and 13 bases lay between the germline ends. The V gene's germline CDR1 is SGHDN and CDR2 FVKESK. CDR3 sequence (DNA): TGTGCCAGCAGCCAAGACCGGGTCCCCGGAACGCAGTATTTT. It specifies CASSQDRVPGTQYF.

This clone was counted once. CDR3 bases: TGCGCCAGCAGCCGGGCGGGAGAAAACACAGATACGCAGTATTTT. It yields the protein CASSRAGENTDTQYF. The chain couples TRBV4-3 to TRBJ2-3, with TRBD2 matching 7 bases. With 4 bases clipped from V and 2 bases from J, the junction kept 6 bases outside the gene matches. Germline values: CDR1 LGHNA, CDR2 YSLEER. CDR3 length equals 15 residues.

This chain connects TRBV28 to TRBJ1-4, with D unresolved. The CDR3 length is 14 residues. Deletions cut 2 bases from V and 8 bases from J, with 12 bases between. Per germline, CDR1 MDHEN and CDR2 SYDVKM. The CDR3 DNA is TGTGCCAGCAGTTTAGGCCCACTGAGGGAAAAACTGTTTTTT. This codes for CASSLGPLREKLFF.

J is TRBJ2-1 and V is TRBV7-8; D gene ambiguous. V shed 4 bases and J shed 9 bases, with 13 bases lying between them. In germline, CDR1 is SGHVS, CDR2 FQNEAQ. The CDR3 loop spans 13 amino acids. This CDR3 reads CASSWGRAGEQFF. DNA of the CDR3: TGTGCCAGCAGCTGGGGAAGGGCCGGTGAGCAGTTCTTC.

This clone has a handful of counts. V gene TRBV11-2 combines with J gene TRBJ2-5; 7 bases map to TRBD1. The CDR3 totals 14 residues. The germline V gene has CDR1 SGHAT and CDR2 FQNNGV. Trimming removed 6 bases from V and 5 bases from J; junction bases left unmatched: 9. The CDR3 DNA follows: TGTGCCAGCAGGTCCACAGGGGCCGGGGAGACCCAGTACTTC. Protein: CASRSTGAGETQYF.

A few counts support this clone. This chain connects TRBV11-3 to TRBJ2-2, with D unclear. This CDR3 spans 15 amino acids. Per the germline V gene, CDR1 is SGHNT and CDR2 is YENEEA. Deletions cut 5 bases from V and 4 bases from J, with 14 bases between. The CDR3 sequence: CASSPRTWPTGELFF. The CDR3 DNA reads as TGTGCCAGCAGCCCAAGGACCTGGCCCACCGGGGAGCTGTTTTTT. Combining the CDR3 with reference TRBV11-3 and TRBJ2-2 gives the whole variable domain EAGVVQSPRYKIIEKKQPVAFWCNPISGHNTLYWYLQNLGQGPELLIRYENEEAVDDSQLPKDRFSAERLKGVDSTLKIQPAELGDSAVYLCASSPRTWPTGELFFGEGSRLTVL.

The CDR3 region has the DNA TGCAGCGTTGACCGGGGCTACGAGCAGTACTTC. It encodes CSVDRGYEQYF. The genes are TRBV29-1 and TRBJ2-7, with a weak D call TRBD2 (5 bases). Germline V gene lookup returns CDR1 SQVTM and CDR2 ANQGSEA. Trimming took 3 bases from V and 3 from J, leaving 6 bases between them. This CDR3 has 11 residues.

A single count supports this clone. The V gene is TRBV7-6, the J gene TRBJ2-1, with 11 bases lining up with TRBD2. Per the germline V gene, CDR1 is SGHVS and CDR2 is FNYEAQ. Trimming removed 4 bases from V and 10 bases from J; junction bases left unmatched: 6. This CDR3 has 14 amino acids. The chain's CDR3 is CASSSGLAGGEQFF. CDR3 bases: TGTGCCAGCAGCTCGGGGCTAGCGGGAGGAGAGCAGTTCTTC.

This clone was seen just once. The rearrangement links TRBV29-1 to TRBJ2-1, with D maybe TRBD1 (6 bases). The germline V gene has CDR1 SQVTM and CDR2 ANQGSEA. This CDR3 is 15 amino acids long. Trimming took off 4 bases at V and 0 bases at J, with 13 bases between the two ends. CDR3 loop: CSVVWDTNSYNEQFF. In DNA, the CDR3 is TGCAGCGTTGTCTGGGACACGAACTCCTACAATGAGCAGTTCTTC.

This chain joins TRBV5-1 and TRBJ2-7, with 10 bases that match TRBD2. CDR3 size: 16 residues. The germline V gene encodes CDR1 SGHRS and CDR2 YFSETQ. V was clipped by 0 bases and J by 5 bases; unmatched bases: 8. This chain's CDR3 is CASSLARLAGVDEQYF. The CDR3 bases are TGCGCCAGCAGCTTGGCCAGGCTAGCGGGAGTTGACGAGCAGTACTTC. Using reference TRBV5-1 and TRBJ2-7 for the parts outside the CDR3, the full variable domain is KAGVTQTPRYLIKTRGQQVTLSCSPISGHRSVSWYQQTPGQGLQFLFEYFSETQRNKGNFPGRFSGRQFSNSRSEMNVSTLELGDSALYLCASSLARLAGVDEQYFGPGTRLTVT.

The chain carries TRBV30 and TRBJ2-1, with a possible D match to TRBD2 (5 bases). The CDR3 is 13 residues long. Germline V gives CDR1 GTSNPN, CDR2 SVGIG (reference sequence). V was pared by 4 bases and J by 9 bases, with 16 bases between. The CDR3 here is CAWTRTRSGEQFF. The CDR3 DNA reads TGTGCCTGGACTAGGACTCGTTCCGGTGAGCAGTTCTTC.

The rearrangement uses TRBV7-2 and TRBJ2-1, with 9 bases that match TRBD1. Germline V gene lookup returns CDR1 SGHTA and CDR2 FQGNSA. V was clipped by 5 bases and J by 0 bases; unmatched bases: 8. This CDR3 contains 17 residues. The CDR3 spells CASSRPGDRASYNEQFF. The CDR3 coding sequence is TGTGCCAGCAGCCGACCTGGGGACAGGGCCTCCTACAATGAGCAGTTCTTC.

V is TRBV5-6 and J is TRBJ2-5; D tentatively reads TRBD1 or TRBD2 (5 bases each). V dropped 0 bases and J dropped 2 bases, with 11 bases sitting between them. Germline assignment: CDR1 SGHDT and CDR2 YYEEEE. The CDR3 has 15 amino acids. The CDR3 region is CASSLVGARQETQYF. DNA of the CDR3: TGTGCCAGCAGCTTGGTCGGGGCCAGACAAGAGACCCAGTACTTC. Supplemented by reference TRBV5-6 and TRBJ2-5, the full variable domain reads DAGVTQSPTHLIKTRGQQVTLRCSPKSGHDTVSWYQQALGQGPQFIFQYYEEEERQRGNFPDRFSGHQFPNYSSELNVNALLLGDSALYLCASSLVGARQETQYFGPGTRLLVL.

In regard to this clone: Other nucleotide sequences in the sample specify the same CDR3. J is TRBJ2-7 and V is TRBV7-9, with 14 bases matching TRBD2. Germline loops: CDR1 SEHNR, CDR2 FQNEAQ (reference sequence). The junction had 2 bases not matched to a gene; V was cut back by 5 bases and J by 5 bases. This CDR3 has 14 residues. CDR3 bases: TGTGCCAGCAGCCTGGGACTAGCGGGAGACGAGCAGTACTTC. Translated, it gives CASSLGLAGDEQYF.

The J gene is TRBJ1-5, the V gene TRBV28; TRBD1 might be the D (5 bases). This CDR3 has 18 residues. Deletions cut 4 bases from V and 0 bases from J, with 19 bases between. CDR1 MDHEN and CDR2 SYDVKM come from the germline V gene. CDR3 bases: TGTGCCAGCAGTTCCCCGCCGGGACGGAGAGATAGCAATCAGCCCCAGCATTTT. Encoded protein: CASSSPPGRRDSNQPQHF.

The DNA of the CDR3 is TGCGCCAGCAGCTGGACTGGACAGGACAATCAGCCCCAGCATTTT. Translating gives CASSWTGQDNQPQHF. The rearrangement joins TRBV5-1 to TRBJ1-5, with 7 nucleotides matching TRBD1. The CDR3 extends over 15 amino acids. V was clipped by 3 bases and J by 3 bases; unmatched bases: 6. Per germline, CDR1 SGHRS and CDR2 YFSETQ.